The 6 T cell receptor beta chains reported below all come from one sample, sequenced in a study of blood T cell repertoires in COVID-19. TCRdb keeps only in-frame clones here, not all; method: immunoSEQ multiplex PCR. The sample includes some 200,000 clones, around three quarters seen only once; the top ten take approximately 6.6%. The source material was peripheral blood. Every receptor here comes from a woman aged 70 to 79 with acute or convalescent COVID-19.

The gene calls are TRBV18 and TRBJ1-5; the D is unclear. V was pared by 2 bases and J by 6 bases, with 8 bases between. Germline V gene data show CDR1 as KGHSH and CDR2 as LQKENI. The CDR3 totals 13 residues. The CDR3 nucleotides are TGTGCCAGCTCACCAGAGGGTAGTCAGCCCCAGCATTTT. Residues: CASSPEGSQPQHF.

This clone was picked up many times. The CDR3 DNA follows: TGTGCCAGCAGCCAAGACACTAGAAGCGAGCAGTACTTC. Amino acid sequence: CASSQDTRSEQYF. The rearrangement joins TRBV3-1 (or the pseudogene TRBV3-2) to TRBJ2-7, with D perhaps TRBD2 (5 bases). Trimming removed 0 bases at V and 6 bases at J, with 9 bases between. The CDR3 is 13 residues long. CDR1 and CDR2 from the germline V gene are LGHDT and YNNKEL (reference sequence).

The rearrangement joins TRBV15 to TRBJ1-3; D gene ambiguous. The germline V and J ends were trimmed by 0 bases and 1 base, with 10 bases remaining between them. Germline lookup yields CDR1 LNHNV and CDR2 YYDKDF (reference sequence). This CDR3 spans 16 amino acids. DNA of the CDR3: TGTGCCACCAGCAGAGATGGGGAGGCGTCTGGAAACACCATATATTTT. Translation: CATSRDGEASGNTIYF.

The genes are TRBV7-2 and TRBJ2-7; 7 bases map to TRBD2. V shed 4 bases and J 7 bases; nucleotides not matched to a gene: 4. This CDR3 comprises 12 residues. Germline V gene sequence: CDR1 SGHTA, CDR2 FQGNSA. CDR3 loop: CASSSYSGEQYV. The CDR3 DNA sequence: TGTGCCAGCAGCTCCTATAGCGGGGAGCAGTACGTC.

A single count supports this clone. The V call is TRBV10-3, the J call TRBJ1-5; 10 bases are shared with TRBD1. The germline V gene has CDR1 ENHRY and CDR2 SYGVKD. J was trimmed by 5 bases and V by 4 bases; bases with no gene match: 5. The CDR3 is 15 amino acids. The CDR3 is CAISADRGPYQPQHF. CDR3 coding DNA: TGTGCCATCAGTGCTGACAGGGGGCCCTATCAGCCCCAGCATTTT.

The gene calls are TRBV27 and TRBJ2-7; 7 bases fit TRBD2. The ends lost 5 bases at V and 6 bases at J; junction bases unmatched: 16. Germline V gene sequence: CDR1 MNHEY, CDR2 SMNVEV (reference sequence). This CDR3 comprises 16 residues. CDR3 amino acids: CASSLNGGVPRVEQYF. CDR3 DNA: TGTGCCAGCAGTCTAAATGGGGGGGTGCCCAGGGTCGAGCAGTACTTC.